This T cell receptor beta chain was identified during a study of blood T cells in healthy people across ages. Each donor supplied approximately 10 milliliters of peripheral blood. Alongside a J-beta primer mix, a sample-barcoded 5' primer served in a second PCR lasting roughly 7 to 11 cycles. Each TCR beta cDNA got a 12-nucleotide random molecular identifier. A single record per CDR3 protein comes from TCRdb applying MiXCR to the 5' RACE reads. The sample lists approximately 1,000,000 distinct CDR3 sequences; more than 30% were seen once. Trimming shortened V by 3 bases and J by 8 bases, and 7 bases separated the two germline ends. The CDR3 is 11 amino acids. Germline V gene lookup returns CDR1 SEHNR and CDR2 FQNEAQ (reference sequence).

J is TRBJ1-2 and V is TRBV7-9; D call uncertain. Sequencing was carried out using blood. The receptor's source is a man aged 18 to 35 in good health. The CDR3 nucleotides read TGTGCCAGCAGCTTTAGTCAGGGCTACACCTTC. This encodes CASSFSQGYTF.